This T cell receptor beta chain was captured by sequencing in a study of a mutant IDH1 vaccine in newly diagnosed glioma. Looking at the study overall: Eight vaccinations reached patients in weeks 1, 3, 5, 7, 11, 15, 19 and 23. Patients began vaccination 4-6 weeks after radiotherapy alone, or with temozolomide cycles. Beforehand, treatment had been radiotherapy, temozolomide, or both; the majority received both.

CDR1 is MNHEY and CDR2 is SMNVEV in the germline V gene (reference sequence). The CDR3 length is 17 residues. Clones were sequenced by immunoSEQ multiplex PCR, and TCRdb holds only the in-frame ones, with some missing. The sample contains approximately 60,000 clones, roughly 85% of which appear only once. As for time point: week 23, last vaccination. Vaccinated patients received 300 ug of mutant IDH1 20-mer peptide per dose, with topical imiquimod. This clone came up once. Its specificity is not known. The junction does not match germline at one end; this may be a read error. The chain recombines TRBV27 with TRBJ2-7; 9 bases fit TRBD1. This specimen was PBMCs, taken from a glioma patient whose treatment included an IDH1 peptide vaccine. The TCR was taken from a man aged 30-40 years with glioma. CDR3 sequence reads: CASRFGTGLTSSYEQYF. In nucleotides, the CDR3 is TGTGCCAGCCGTTTCGGGACAGGGCTCACAAGCTCCTACGAGCAGTACTTC.